The 26 T cell receptor beta chains given below trace back to one sample, sequenced in a study of T cell responses to AZD1222 COVID-19 vaccine. Data came from immunoSEQ multiplex PCR; TCRdb stores just in-frame clones and leaves some out. The sample consists of 130,000 or so clones, around 89% of them appearing once. The material was peripheral blood, obtained on day 0 of AZD1222 vaccination. These receptor sequences come from an adult in good health.

CDR3 nucleotide sequence: TGTGCCAGCAGCTTGGTGGGACACAATGCCTATGGCTACACCTTC. Its protein is CASSLVGHNAYGYTF. The rearrangement joins TRBV5-6 to TRBJ1-2, with D possibly being TRBD1 (6 bases). Germline CDR1 reads SGHDT; CDR2 reads YYEEEE. The CDR3 totals 15 residues. V gave up 0 bases and J gave up 4 bases, with 13 bases separating them.

The genes are TRBV7-3 and TRBJ2-1; 10 bases line up with TRBD2. The CDR3 spans 16 residues. Germline CDR1 and CDR2: SGHTA and FQGTGA. The V segment lost 5 bases and the J segment 6 bases; nucleotides outside the gene matches: 10. The CDR3 DNA follows: TGTGCCAGCAGCACCGCCGGGACTAGCGCATTCAATGAGCAGTTCTTC. It encodes CASSTAGTSAFNEQFF.

The chain couples TRBV10-1 to TRBJ2-2, with 13 bases that match TRBD2. V shed 6 bases and J 5 bases; nucleotides not matched to a gene: 21. The V gene's germline CDR1 is WNHNN and CDR2 SYGVQD (reference sequence). The CDR3 is 21 amino acids. The CDR3 DNA sequence: TGCGCCAGCAGCCGAATTACTAGCGGGAGGGAACATGGGAACAAAACCGGGGAGCTGTTTTTT. This sequence encodes CASSRITSGREHGNKTGELFF.

V and J are TRBV27 and TRBJ2-3; D not certain. Germline V CDR1 and CDR2: MNHEY, SMNVEV (reference sequence). The CDR3 covers 14 residues. V was clipped by 3 bases and J by 4 bases, with 11 bases between them. The CDR3 bases are TGTGCCAGCAGTTTCGGAGTAGCAGCAGATACGCAGTATTTT. It is translated as CASSFGVAADTQYF.

This chain links TRBV6-2 or TRBV6-3 with TRBJ1-5; 7 nucleotides match TRBD1. J gave up 6 bases and V 5 bases, and 10 bases lay outside the gene matches. Germline loops: CDR1 MNHEY, CDR2 SVGEGT. The CDR3 extends over 15 amino acids. CDR3 nucleotide sequence: TGTGCCAGCAGTCCCCCACAGGGGTGGGGTCAGCCCCAGCATTTT. Translation: CASSPPQGWGQPQHF.

The V and J genes are TRBV18 and TRBJ2-5; possible D gene TRBD1, 6 bases. The CDR3 runs to 20 residues. V was shortened by 1 base and J by 3 bases, with 27 bases between the two germline ends. Germline values: CDR1 KGHSH, CDR2 LQKENI. This CDR3 reads CASSPRGPIPRPTGKETQYF. As DNA, the CDR3 is TGTGCCAGCTCACCACGTGGTCCAATTCCGCGGCCAACAGGGAAAGAGACCCAGTACTTC.

This chain links TRBV6-5 with TRBJ2-5; D might be TRBD1 (5 bases). V was trimmed by 5 bases and J by 4 bases, leaving 5 bases between them. CDR3 size: 11 residues. Looked up from germline, CDR1 is MNHEY and CDR2 is SVGAGI. The CDR3 loop is CASSQGETQYF. For the CDR3, the DNA is TGTGCCAGCAGTCAGGGAGAGACCCAGTACTTC.

The chain recombines TRBV30 with TRBJ2-5; 7 nucleotides align to TRBD1. The length of the CDR3 is 15 residues. V dropped 0 bases and J dropped 2; count of bases not matched to a gene: 6. Germline assignment: CDR1 GTSNPN and CDR2 SVGIG (reference sequence). DNA of the CDR3: TGTGCCTGGAGTGTACTTAGGACAGGACAAGAGACCCAGTACTTC. It codes for CAWSVLRTGQETQYF.

The V and J genes are TRBV4-1 and TRBJ2-7; D remains unclear. The CDR3 is made up of 15 amino acids. Trimming removed 0 bases from V and 0 bases from J, with 9 bases in between. Germline-derived CDR1 and CDR2 are MGHRA and YSYEKL. The CDR3 region is CASSQESRASYEQYF. As DNA, the CDR3 is TGCGCCAGCAGCCAAGAATCACGGGCCTCCTACGAGCAGTACTTC.

The chain employs TRBV5-6 and TRBJ1-1; D not certain. There are 16 residues in the CDR3. Trimming removed 2 bases at V and 0 bases at J, with 14 bases between. Germline loops: CDR1 SGHDT, CDR2 YYEEEE. CDR3 DNA sequence: TGTGCCAGCAGCTTAGAGGTATCGGGGTTGAACACTGAAGCTTTCTTT. As protein: CASSLEVSGLNTEAFF.

The chain joins TRBV6-5 to TRBJ1-2; TRBD1 matches at 8 bases. Germline V gene sequence: CDR1 MNHEY, CDR2 SVGAGI. The length of the CDR3 is 14 residues. V lost 7 bases to trimming and J lost 2 bases; unmatched junction nucleotides: 6. CDR3 bases: TGTGCCAGCAAGCATCAGGGGGCGAACTATGGCTACACCTTC. Encoded protein: CASKHQGANYGYTF.

This chain uses TRBV7-9 with TRBJ2-4; possibly TRBD2 for D (5 bases). Germline V CDR1 and CDR2: SEHNR, FQNEAQ (reference sequence). V lost 4 bases to trimming and J lost 0 bases, with 10 bases between them. The CDR3 spans 15 residues. CDR3 sequence reads: CASSSAGPAKNIQYF. The CDR3 DNA sequence: TGTGCCAGCAGCTCGGCGGGTCCAGCCAAAAACATTCAGTACTTC.

V and J are TRBV7-9 and TRBJ2-7; TRBD1 might be the D (6 bases). Deletions cut 5 bases from V and 3 bases from J, with 11 bases between. Germline-derived CDR1 and CDR2 are SEHNR and FQNEAQ (reference sequence). The CDR3 has 13 residues. CDR3: CASSHRVGYEQYF. The CDR3 coding sequence is TGTGCCAGCAGCCACAGGGTCGGCTACGAGCAGTACTTC.

This chain uses TRBV5-1 with TRBJ1-1, with D unresolved. This CDR3 has 13 amino acids. Trimming left V 2 bases short and J 2 bases short, with 7 bases between. CDR1 SGHRS and CDR2 YFSETQ come from the germline V gene. CDR3 residues: CASSFSDNTEAFF. CDR3 in DNA: TGCGCCAGCAGCTTTTCAGACAACACTGAAGCTTTCTTT.

The V gene is TRBV18, the J gene TRBJ1-3, with D unresolved. CDR1 and CDR2 (germline): KGHSH, LQKENI. The CDR3 contains 16 residues. Trimming shortened V by 0 bases and J by 0 bases, and 9 bases separated the two germline ends. The CDR3 region has the DNA TGTGCCAGCTCACCACCGGGCACAGCCTCTGGAAACACCATATATTTT. Protein sequence: CASSPPGTASGNTIYF.

The rearrangement uses TRBV2 and TRBJ2-7; D uncertain. V lost 3 bases, J lost 9 bases, and 15 bases lay in between. This CDR3 comprises 13 residues. Germline CDR1 and CDR2: SNHLY and FYNNEI. Here the CDR3 reads CASSDWSIVAQYF. CDR3 nucleotides: TGTGCCAGCAGTGATTGGTCCATCGTCGCGCAGTACTTC.

This chain's CDR3 is CASSLQGHGQETQYF. DNA of the CDR3: TGTGCCAGCAGCTTACAGGGGCATGGCCAAGAGACCCAGTACTTC. This chain joins TRBV11-2 and TRBJ2-5; possible D gene TRBD1, 6 bases. Germline V gene sequence: CDR1 SGHAT, CDR2 FQNNGV. This CDR3 has 15 amino acids. V lost 2 bases, J lost 1 base, and 11 bases lay in between.

The chain recombines TRBV18 with TRBJ1-2; D gene uncertain. Germline CDR1 is KGHSH and CDR2 is LQKENI. Trimming removed 3 bases from V and 6 bases from J, with 11 bases in between. The CDR3 has 13 amino acids. The CDR3 region is CASSPTTENGYTF. The CDR3 coding sequence is TGTGCCAGCTCACCTACCACGGAGAATGGCTACACCTTC.

The rearrangement links TRBV7-9 to TRBJ2-3; no clear D gene. CDR1 is SEHNR, CDR2 FQNEAQ, per germline (reference sequence). Trimming removed 6 bases at V and 5 bases at J, with 9 bases between. The CDR3 consists of 12 residues. Here the CDR3 DNA reads TGTGCCAGCAGGTCTAGGAGAGATACGCAGTATTTT. Translating it yields CASRSRRDTQYF.

The rearrangement uses TRBV7-8 and TRBJ1-1; D might be TRBD1 (5 bases). From germline, CDR1 is SGHVS and CDR2 FQNEAQ. Trimming shortened V by 10 bases and J by 5 bases, and 29 bases separated the two germline ends. This CDR3 is 17 amino acids long. This CDR3 reads CATNQPKTRGRQTEAFF. The CDR3, as DNA: TGTGCCACCAACCAGCCGAAGACGCGGGGACGTCAAACTGAAGCTTTCTTT.

The count of this clone is one. The chain is built from TRBV28 and TRBJ1-5; possible D gene TRBD1, 5 bases. The CDR3 length is 17 residues. The germline V gene encodes CDR1 MDHEN and CDR2 SYDVKM. Between the trimmed V and J ends, which lost 6 bases and 0 bases, there was a span of 18 bases. CDR3: CASSPGQRLYSNQPQHF. The CDR3 DNA sequence: TGTGCCAGCAGCCCAGGGCAGAGGCTTTATAGCAATCAGCCCCAGCATTTT.

This chain joins TRBV7-9 and TRBJ2-1; unclear D gene. The CDR3 is made up of 14 amino acids. Trimming left V 0 bases short and J 5 bases short, with 8 bases between. The germline gives CDR1 SEHNR, CDR2 FQNEAQ (reference sequence). CDR3 in amino acids: CASSLADLNNEQFF. CDR3 bases: TGTGCCAGCAGCTTAGCGGACCTAAACAATGAGCAGTTCTTC. The full variable domain, rest sourced from reference TRBV7-9 and TRBJ2-1, is DTGVSQNPRHKITKRGQNVTFRCDPISEHNRLYWYRQTLGQGPEFLTYFQNEAQLEKSRLLSDRFSAERPKGSFSTLEIQRTEQGDSAMYLCASSLADLNNEQFFGPGTRLTVL.

The chain's CDR3 is CAWSLIGLAGERDEQYF. CDR3 nucleotides: TGTGCCTGGAGTCTTATAGGACTAGCGGGCGAAAGAGACGAGCAGTACTTC. The chain couples TRBV30 to TRBJ2-7; 11 positions match TRBD2. Looked up from germline, CDR1 is GTSNPN and CDR2 is SVGIG (reference sequence). The CDR3 length is 17 residues. Trimming at V came to 2 bases and at J to 5 bases, leaving 14 bases not matched to a gene. Using reference TRBV30 and TRBJ2-7 for the parts outside the CDR3, the full variable domain is SQTIHQWPATLVQPVGSPLSLECTVEGTSNPNLYWYRQAAGRGLQLLFYSVGIGQISSEVPQNLSASRPQDRQFILSSKKLLLSDSGFYLCAWSLIGLAGERDEQYFGPGTRLTVT.

This clone was seen only once. The V call is TRBV27, the J call TRBJ2-5; tentatively, D is TRBD1 or TRBD2 (5 bases each). Germline V gene sequence: CDR1 MNHEY, CDR2 SMNVEV (reference sequence). V lost 3 bases, J lost 7 bases, and 9 bases lay in between. This CDR3 contains 12 residues. CDR3 bases: TGTGCCAGCAGTTTCCGGGGCGGGACCCAGTACTTC. Amino acids: CASSFRGGTQYF.

This clone was seen a handful of times. This chain links TRBV11-2 with TRBJ2-1; D might be TRBD2 (5 bases). Germline V gene lookup returns CDR1 SGHAT and CDR2 FQNNGV. V gave up 0 bases and J gave up 11 bases, with 14 bases separating them. The CDR3 is made up of 14 amino acids. The CDR3 protein is CASSLDRRVRKQFF. In DNA form, the CDR3 reads TGTGCCAGCAGCTTAGATCGGCGGGTTAGGAAGCAGTTCTTC.

In its sample, this clone was seen once. The rearrangement uses TRBV7-2 and TRBJ1-2, with D maybe TRBD1 (6 bases). The CDR3 spans 14 residues. Germline values: CDR1 SGHTA, CDR2 FQGNSA. The ends were cut back, 1 base at V and 8 bases at J, with 14 bases in the middle. The CDR3 bases are TGTGCCAGCAGCTTAGATATAAAGGGGGGCGGCTACACCTTC. Translating it yields CASSLDIKGGGYTF.